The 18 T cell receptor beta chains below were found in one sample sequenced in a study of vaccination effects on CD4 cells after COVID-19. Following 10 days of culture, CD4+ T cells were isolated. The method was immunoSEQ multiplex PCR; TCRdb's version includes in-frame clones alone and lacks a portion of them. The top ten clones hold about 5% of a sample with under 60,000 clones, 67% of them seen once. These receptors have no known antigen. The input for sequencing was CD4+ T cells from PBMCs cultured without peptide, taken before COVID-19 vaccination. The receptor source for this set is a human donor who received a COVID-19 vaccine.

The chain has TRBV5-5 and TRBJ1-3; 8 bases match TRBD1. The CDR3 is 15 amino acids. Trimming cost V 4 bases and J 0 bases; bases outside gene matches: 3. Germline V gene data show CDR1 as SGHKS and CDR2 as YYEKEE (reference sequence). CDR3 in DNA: TGTGCCAGCAGCCGCAGGGGGCCCTCTGGAAACACCATATATTTT. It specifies CASSRRGPSGNTIYF.

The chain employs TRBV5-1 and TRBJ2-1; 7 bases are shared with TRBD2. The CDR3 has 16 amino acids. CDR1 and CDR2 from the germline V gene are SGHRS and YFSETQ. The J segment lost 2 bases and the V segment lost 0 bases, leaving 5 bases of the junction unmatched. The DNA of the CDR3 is TGCGCCAGCAGCTTGGCCCCGCGGGGGACCTACAATGAGCAGTTCTTC. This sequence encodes CASSLAPRGTYNEQFF.

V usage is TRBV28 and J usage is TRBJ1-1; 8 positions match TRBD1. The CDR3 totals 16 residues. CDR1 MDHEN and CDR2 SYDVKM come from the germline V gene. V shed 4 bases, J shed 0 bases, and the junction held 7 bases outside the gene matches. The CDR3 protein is CASSSHQGAMNTEAFF. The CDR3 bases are TGTGCCAGCAGTTCCCACCAGGGGGCTATGAACACTGAAGCTTTCTTT.

CDR3: CASTIGTPRAGRTGELFF. DNA for the CDR3: TGTGCCAGCACTATTGGGACGCCTCGGGCAGGTCGAACCGGGGAGCTGTTTTTT. V usage is TRBV11-2 and J usage is TRBJ2-2, with D possibly being TRBD1 or TRBD2 (5 bases each). V was trimmed by 7 bases and J by 5 bases, leaving 26 bases between them. CDR1 SGHAT and CDR2 FQNNGV come from the germline V gene. CDR3 size: 18 residues. The complete variable domain, with remaining parts taken from reference TRBV11-2 and TRBJ2-2, reads EAGVAQSPRYKIIEKRQSVAFWCNPISGHATLYWYQQILGQGPKLLIQFQNNGVVDDSQLPKDRFSAERLKGVDSTLKIQPAKLEDSAVYLCASTIGTPRAGRTGELFFGEGSRLTVL.

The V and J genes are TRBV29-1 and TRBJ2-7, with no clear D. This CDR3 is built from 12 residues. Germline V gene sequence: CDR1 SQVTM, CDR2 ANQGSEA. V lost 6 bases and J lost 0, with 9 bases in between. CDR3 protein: CSVASYSYEQYF. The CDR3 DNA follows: TGCAGCGTCGCCTCCTACTCCTACGAGCAGTACTTC.

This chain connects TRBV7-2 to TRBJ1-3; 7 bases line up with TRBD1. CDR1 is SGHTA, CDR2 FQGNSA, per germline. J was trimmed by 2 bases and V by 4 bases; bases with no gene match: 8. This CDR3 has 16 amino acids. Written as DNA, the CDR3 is TGTGCCAGCAGCTCTCAGGACAGGAAGGCTGGAAACACCATATATTTT. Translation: CASSSQDRKAGNTIYF. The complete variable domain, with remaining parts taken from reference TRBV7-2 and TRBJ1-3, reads GAGVSQSPSNKVTEKGKDVELRCDPISGHTALYWYRQSLGQGLEFLIYFQGNSAPDKSGLPSDRFSAERTGGSVSTLTIQRTQQEDSAVYLCASSSQDRKAGNTIYFGEGSWLTVV.

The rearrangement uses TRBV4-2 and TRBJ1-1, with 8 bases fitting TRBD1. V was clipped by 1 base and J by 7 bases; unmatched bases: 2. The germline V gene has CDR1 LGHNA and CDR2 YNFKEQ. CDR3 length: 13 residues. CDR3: CASSQGQGFEAFF. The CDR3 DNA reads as TGTGCCAGCAGCCAAGGACAGGGGTTTGAAGCTTTCTTT.

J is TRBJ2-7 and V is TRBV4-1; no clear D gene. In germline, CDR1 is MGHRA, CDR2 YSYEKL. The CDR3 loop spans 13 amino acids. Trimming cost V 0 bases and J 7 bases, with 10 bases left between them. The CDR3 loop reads CASSQDSFVEQYF. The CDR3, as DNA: TGCGCCAGCAGCCAAGATAGTTTTGTGGAGCAGTACTTC.

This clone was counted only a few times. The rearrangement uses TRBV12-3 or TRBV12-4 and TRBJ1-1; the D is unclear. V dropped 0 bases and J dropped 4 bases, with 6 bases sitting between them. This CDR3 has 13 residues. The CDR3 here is CASSLARFTEAFF. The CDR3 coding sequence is TGTGCCAGCAGTTTAGCCAGGTTCACTGAAGCTTTCTTT.

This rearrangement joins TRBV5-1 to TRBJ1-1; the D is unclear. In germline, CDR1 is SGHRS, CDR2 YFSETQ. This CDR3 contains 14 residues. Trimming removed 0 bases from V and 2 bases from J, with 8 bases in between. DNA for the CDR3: TGCGCCAGCAGCTTGGGGACGGCCAACACTGAAGCTTTCTTT. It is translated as CASSLGTANTEAFF.

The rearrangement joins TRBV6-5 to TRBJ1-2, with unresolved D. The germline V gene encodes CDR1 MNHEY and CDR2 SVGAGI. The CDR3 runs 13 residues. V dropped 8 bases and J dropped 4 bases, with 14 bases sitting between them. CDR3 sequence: CASEARIFYGYTF. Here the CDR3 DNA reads TGTGCCAGCGAGGCCAGAATTTTCTATGGCTACACCTTC.

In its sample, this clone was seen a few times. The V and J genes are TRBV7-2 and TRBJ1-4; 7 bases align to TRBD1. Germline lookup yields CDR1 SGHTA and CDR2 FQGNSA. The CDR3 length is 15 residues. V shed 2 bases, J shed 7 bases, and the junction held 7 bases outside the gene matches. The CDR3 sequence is CASSLRPGGSEKLFF. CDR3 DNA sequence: TGTGCCAGCAGCTTAAGGCCAGGGGGGAGTGAAAAACTGTTTTTT.

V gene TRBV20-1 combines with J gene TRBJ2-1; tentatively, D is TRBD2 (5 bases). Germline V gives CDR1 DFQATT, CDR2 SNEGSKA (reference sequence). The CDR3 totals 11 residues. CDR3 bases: TGCAGCTGGGAGTCGCTGAATGAGCAGTTCTTC. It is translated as CSWESLNEQFF.

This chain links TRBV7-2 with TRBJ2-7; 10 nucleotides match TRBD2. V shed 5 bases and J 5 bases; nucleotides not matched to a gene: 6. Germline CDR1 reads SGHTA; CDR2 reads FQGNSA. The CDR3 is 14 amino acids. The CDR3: CASSPGLASNEQYF. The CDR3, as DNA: TGTGCCAGCAGCCCGGGACTAGCGAGCAACGAGCAGTACTTC.

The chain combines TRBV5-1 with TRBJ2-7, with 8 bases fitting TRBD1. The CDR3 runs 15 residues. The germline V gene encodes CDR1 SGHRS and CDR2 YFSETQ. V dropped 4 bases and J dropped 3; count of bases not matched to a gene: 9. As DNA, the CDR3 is TGCGCCAGCAGCCCGGGGTCAGGGACAGGCTACGAGCAGTACTTC. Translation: CASSPGSGTGYEQYF.

CDR3 coding DNA: TGTGCCAGCAGCTACTTGCCCCTCCGAAGCTCCTACGAGCAGTACTTC. Its protein product is CASSYLPLRSSYEQYF. J is TRBJ2-7 and V is TRBV7-2, with D uncertain. The CDR3 has 16 residues. Trimming took 4 bases from V and 0 from J, leaving 16 bases between them. The germline gives CDR1 SGHTA, CDR2 FQGNSA.

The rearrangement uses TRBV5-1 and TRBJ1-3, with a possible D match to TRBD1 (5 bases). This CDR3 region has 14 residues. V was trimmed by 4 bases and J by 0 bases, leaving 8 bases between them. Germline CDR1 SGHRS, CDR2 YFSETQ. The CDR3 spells CASSPTASGNTIYF. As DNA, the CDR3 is TGCGCCAGCAGCCCGACAGCCTCTGGAAACACCATATATTTT.

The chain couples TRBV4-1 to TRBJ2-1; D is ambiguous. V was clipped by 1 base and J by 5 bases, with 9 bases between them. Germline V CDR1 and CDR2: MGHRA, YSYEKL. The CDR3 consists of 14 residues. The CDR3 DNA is TGCGCCAGCAGCCAAGGTCCCCAGAACAATGAGCAGTTCTTC. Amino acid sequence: CASSQGPQNNEQFF.